This TCR beta chain was recorded in a study of T-cell memory formation after mild COVID-19. TCRdb reanalysed the 5' RACE reads using MiXCR and keeps one entry per CDR3 protein. The sample yields about 160,000 distinct CDR3 sequences, roughly 31% seen once. CDR3 size: 13 residues. The V end lost 3 bases, the J end lost 5 bases, and 11 bases lay between the germline ends. Sequenced material: PBMCs or a T cell subset sorted from them (not recorded which). The chain uses TRBV12-3 or TRBV12-4 and TRBJ2-7; tentative D call: TRBD1 (5 bases). The TCR was taken from an adult woman who had mild COVID-19 (a few samples of this study predate the infection). Cell type and time point are not known. Here the CDR3 reads CASSFLQAHEQYF. The CDR3 region has the DNA TGTGCCAGCAGTTTTTTACAGGCCCACGAGCAGTACTTC.